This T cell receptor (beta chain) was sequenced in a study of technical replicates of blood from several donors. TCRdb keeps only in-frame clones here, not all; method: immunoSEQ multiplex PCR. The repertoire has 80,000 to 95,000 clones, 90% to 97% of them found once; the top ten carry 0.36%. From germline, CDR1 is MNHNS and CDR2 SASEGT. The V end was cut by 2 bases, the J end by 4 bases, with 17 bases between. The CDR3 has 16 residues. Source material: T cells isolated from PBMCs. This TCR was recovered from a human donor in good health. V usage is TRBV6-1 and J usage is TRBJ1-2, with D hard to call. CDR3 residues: CASSEIIAAGSYGYTF. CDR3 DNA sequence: TGTGCCAGCAGTGAAATCATCGCCGCAGGAAGCTATGGCTACACCTTC.